This T cell receptor (beta chain) is from a study of Ad26.COV2.S vaccination and SARS-CoV-2 variants. Indicated treatment: about 20 received Ad26.COV2.S at low or high dose, single or two shots; a few received placebo; per-sample allocation not given. Samples were taken on day 63 after the first vaccine or placebo injection. The data were produced by immunoSEQ multiplex PCR, yet TCRdb's version contains in-frame clones alone and is incomplete. The table records about 400,000 clones, roughly 85% of them present only once. The clonotype originates from a person aged 18-65 years who received the Ad26.COV2.S COVID-19 vaccine or a placebo. This specimen consisted of peripheral blood, obtained in a trial of Ad26.COV2.S vaccine versus placebo.

CDR3 protein: CASVTSRGLDEQFF. The CDR3 nucleotides are TGTGCCAGCGTAACTAGCAGGGGTTTAGATGAGCAGTTCTTC. The chain couples TRBV28 to TRBJ2-1; D might be TRBD1 or TRBD2, each matching 6 bases. Germline V gene lookup returns CDR1 MDHEN and CDR2 SYDVKM. This CDR3 contains 14 residues. Trimming shortened V by 8 bases and J by 8 bases, and 19 bases separated the two germline ends.